This T cell receptor beta chain was sequenced for a study of T cells after somatic rescue of genetic block. TCRdb keeps only in-frame clones here, not all; method: immunoSEQ multiplex PCR. This table holds 85,000 to 90,000 clones, just under 90% found once. CDR3 length: 14 residues. Trimming cost V 2 bases and J 6 bases, with 13 bases left between them. The germline gives CDR1 SGHKS, CDR2 YYEKEE (reference sequence). Material for sequencing was peripheral blood mononuclear cells (PBMCs). The TCR was taken from a woman aged 18-29 years. The rearrangement uses TRBV5-5 and TRBJ2-3; possibly TRBD2 for D (5 bases). The CDR3 sequence: CASSFAGSRDTQYF. CDR3 in DNA: TGTGCCAGCAGCTTCGCTGGGAGTCGGGATACGCAGTATTTT. Drawing the rest from reference TRBV5-5 and TRBJ2-3, the complete variable domain is DAGVTQSPTHLIKTRGQQVTLRCSPISGHKSVSWYQQVLGQGPQFIFQYYEKEERGRGNFPDRFSARQFPNYSSELNVNALLLGDSALYLCASSFAGSRDTQYFGPGTRLTVL.